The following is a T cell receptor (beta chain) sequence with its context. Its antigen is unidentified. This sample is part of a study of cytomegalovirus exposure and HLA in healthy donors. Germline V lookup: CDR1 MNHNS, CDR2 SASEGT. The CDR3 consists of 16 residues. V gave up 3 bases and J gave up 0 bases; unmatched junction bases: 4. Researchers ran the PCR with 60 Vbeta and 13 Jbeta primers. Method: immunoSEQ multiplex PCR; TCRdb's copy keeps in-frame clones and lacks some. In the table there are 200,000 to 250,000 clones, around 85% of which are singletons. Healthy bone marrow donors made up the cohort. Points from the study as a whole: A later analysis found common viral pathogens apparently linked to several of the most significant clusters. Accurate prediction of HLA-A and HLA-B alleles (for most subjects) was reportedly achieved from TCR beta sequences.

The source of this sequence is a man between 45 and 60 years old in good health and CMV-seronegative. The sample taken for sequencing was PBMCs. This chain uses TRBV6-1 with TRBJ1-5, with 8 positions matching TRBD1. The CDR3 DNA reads TGTGCCAGCAGTGAGAGGACAGGGTATAGCAATCAGCCCCAGCATTTT. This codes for CASSERTGYSNQPQHF.